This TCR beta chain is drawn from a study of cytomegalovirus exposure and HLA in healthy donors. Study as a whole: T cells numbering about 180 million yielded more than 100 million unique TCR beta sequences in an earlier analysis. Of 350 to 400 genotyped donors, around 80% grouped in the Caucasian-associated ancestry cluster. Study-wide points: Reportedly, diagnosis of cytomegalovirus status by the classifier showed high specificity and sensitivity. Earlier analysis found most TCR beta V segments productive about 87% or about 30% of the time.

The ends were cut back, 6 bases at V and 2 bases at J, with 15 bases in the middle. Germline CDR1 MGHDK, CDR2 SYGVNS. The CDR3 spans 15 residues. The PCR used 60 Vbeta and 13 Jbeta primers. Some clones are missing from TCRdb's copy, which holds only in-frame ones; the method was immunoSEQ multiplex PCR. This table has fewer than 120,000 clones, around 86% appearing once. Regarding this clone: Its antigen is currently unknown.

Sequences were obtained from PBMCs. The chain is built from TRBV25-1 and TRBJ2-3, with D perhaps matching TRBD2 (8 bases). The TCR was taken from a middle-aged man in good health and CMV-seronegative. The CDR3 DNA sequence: TGTGCCAGCAGGATAGCGGGGACAGACACAGATACGCAGTATTTT. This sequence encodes CASRIAGTDTDTQYF.